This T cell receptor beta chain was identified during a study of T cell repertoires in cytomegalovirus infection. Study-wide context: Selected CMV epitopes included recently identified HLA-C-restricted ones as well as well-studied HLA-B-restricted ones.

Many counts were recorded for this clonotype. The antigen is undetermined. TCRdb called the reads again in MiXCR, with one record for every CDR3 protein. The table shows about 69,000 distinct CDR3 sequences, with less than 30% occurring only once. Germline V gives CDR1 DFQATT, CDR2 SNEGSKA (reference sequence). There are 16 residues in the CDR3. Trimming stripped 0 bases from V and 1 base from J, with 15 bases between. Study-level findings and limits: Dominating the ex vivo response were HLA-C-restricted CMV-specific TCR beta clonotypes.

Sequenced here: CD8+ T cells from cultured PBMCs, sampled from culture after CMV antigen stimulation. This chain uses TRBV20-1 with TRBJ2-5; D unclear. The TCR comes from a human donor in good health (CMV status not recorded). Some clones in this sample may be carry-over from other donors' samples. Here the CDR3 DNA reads TGCAGTGCTAGAGATCCAAAAGGGCTGGTCCAAGAGACCCAGTACTTC. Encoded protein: CSARDPKGLVQETQYF.